This T cell receptor (beta chain) came from a study of cytomegalovirus exposure and HLA in healthy donors. Study-level points and caveats: The only immune exposure information that was available was CMV serostatus.

Germline loops: CDR1 LNHDA, CDR2 SQIVND (reference sequence). The ends lost 5 bases at V and 9 bases at J; junction bases unmatched: 11. The CDR3 has 17 amino acids. 13 Jbeta primers and 60 Vbeta primers were used for the PCR. TCRdb's table, derived via immunoSEQ multiplex PCR, lists solely in-frame clones and lacks some. Of roughly 160,000 clones listed, roughly 87% were seen once; the top ten hold 0.85%. About this clone: As yet, its antigen is unknown.

The source of this sequence is a woman aged 30 to 39 in good health and CMV-seronegative. The sequenced material came from PBMCs. The V gene is TRBV19, the J gene TRBJ2-1, with TRBD2 matching over 15 bases. CDR3 DNA sequence: TGTGCCAGTAGTGCCAAACGGACTAGCGGGGGGGGGAGTGAGCAGTTCTTC. As protein: CASSAKRTSGGGSEQFF.